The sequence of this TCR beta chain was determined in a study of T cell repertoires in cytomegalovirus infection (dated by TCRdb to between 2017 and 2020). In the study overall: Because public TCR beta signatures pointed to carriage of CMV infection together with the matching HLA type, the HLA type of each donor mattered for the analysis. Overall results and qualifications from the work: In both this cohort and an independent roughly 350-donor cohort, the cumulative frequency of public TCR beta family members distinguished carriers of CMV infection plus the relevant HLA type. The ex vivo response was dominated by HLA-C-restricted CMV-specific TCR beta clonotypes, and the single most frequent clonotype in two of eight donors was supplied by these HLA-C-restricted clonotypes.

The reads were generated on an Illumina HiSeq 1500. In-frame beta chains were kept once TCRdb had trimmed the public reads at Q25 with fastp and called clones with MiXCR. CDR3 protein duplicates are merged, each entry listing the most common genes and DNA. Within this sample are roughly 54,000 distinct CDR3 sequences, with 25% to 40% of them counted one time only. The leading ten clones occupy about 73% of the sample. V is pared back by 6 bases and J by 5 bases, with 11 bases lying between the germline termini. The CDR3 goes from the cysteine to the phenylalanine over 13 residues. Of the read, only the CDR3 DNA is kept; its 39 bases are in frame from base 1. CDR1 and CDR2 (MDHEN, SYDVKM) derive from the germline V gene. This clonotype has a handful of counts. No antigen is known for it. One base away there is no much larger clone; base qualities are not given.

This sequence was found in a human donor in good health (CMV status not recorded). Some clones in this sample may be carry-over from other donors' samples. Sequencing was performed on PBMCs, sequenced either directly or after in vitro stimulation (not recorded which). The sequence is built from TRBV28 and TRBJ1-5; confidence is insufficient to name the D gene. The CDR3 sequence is CASSLTGYQPQHF. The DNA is TGTGCCAGCAGCCTAACGGGATATCAGCCCCAGCATTTT.